This TCR beta chain emerged from a study of blood T cells in healthy people across ages. Whole-study findings and limits: Getting older went along with TCR beta diversity per million T cells dropping roughly linearly.

Germline loops: CDR1 MRHNA, CDR2 SNTAGT. There are 15 residues in the CDR3. Regarding this clonotype: Its specificity is unknown. This may come from a read error, since a much larger clone is one base off.

A second PCR, run for about 7 to 11 cycles, used a sample-barcoded 5' primer plus a J-beta primer mix. Every sample returned 2.5 million or more CDR3-containing paired-end reads. TCRdb itself ran the 5' RACE reads through MiXCR, one entry per CDR3 protein. This sample has 1.5 million to 2 million distinct CDR3 sequences, with 25% to 30% found just once. PBMCs, at least 6 million per sample, were isolated. Samples each had at least 5.5 micrograms of total RNA extracted. The chain uses TRBV6-4 and TRBJ2-6; possibly TRBD2 for D (7 bases). Sequenced sample: blood. The clonotype originates from a woman aged 25-40 years in good health. CDR3 region: CASAPGGSGANVRTF. The CDR3 DNA reads as TGTGCCAGCGCCCCGGGGGGCTCTGGGGCCAACGTCCGGACTTTC.